This passage covers 20 T cell receptor beta chains from one sample sequenced in a study of OX40 agonist ivuxolimab in advanced cancers. Here immunoSEQ multiplex PCR was the method, and the copy in TCRdb shows in-frame clones only, minus some. The data hold fewer than 55,000 clones, with 84% observed a single time. The material sequenced was CD4+ or CD8+ T cells sorted from blood, taken in a trial of the OX40 agonist ivuxolimab. The receptors originated from an adult with an advanced solid tumor such as melanoma, head and neck, liver or kidney cancer.

The rearrangement joins TRBV27 to TRBJ2-2; tentatively, D is TRBD2 (5 bases). Germline V CDR1 and CDR2: MNHEY, SMNVEV (reference sequence). The ends were cut back, 7 bases at V and 5 bases at J, with 8 bases in the middle. This CDR3 is built from 12 residues. In DNA form, the CDR3 reads TGTGCCAGCACTCGCGGGACCGGGGAGCTGTTTTTT. It yields the protein CASTRGTGELFF.

The chain recombines TRBV6-6 with TRBJ1-6; D remains ambiguous. V was shortened by 5 bases and J by 9 bases, with 20 bases between the two germline ends. The CDR3 spans 16 residues. Germline V gives CDR1 MNHNY, CDR2 SVGAGI (reference sequence). The CDR3 DNA follows: TGTGCCAGCAGTCCCGAGGTATCTGGGGTTAGTTCACCCCTCCACTTT. It specifies CASSPEVSGVSSPLHF.

This clone was observed once. The V gene is TRBV6-5, the J gene TRBJ2-7, with D tentatively TRBD1 or TRBD2 (5 bases each). Trimming took 6 bases from V and 2 from J, leaving 14 bases between them. The germline gives CDR1 MNHEY, CDR2 SVGAGI. The CDR3 contains 14 residues. CDR3 bases: TGTGCCAGCAGCCCCCGGGACGCCGCCTACGAGCAGTACTTC. Translating it yields CASSPRDAAYEQYF.

The chain uses TRBV7-2 and TRBJ2-5, with TRBD1 as a possible D gene (6 bases). The last part of the DNA fits TRBJ2-7 better; the J call may be wrong. The CDR3 sequence is 13 residues long. Per germline, CDR1 SGHTA and CDR2 FQGNSA. The CDR3 DNA reads as TGTGCCAGCAGCTTTACAGGGATGCGCGAGCAGTACTTC. Translating it yields CASSFTGMREQYF.

The V call is TRBV4-2, the J call TRBJ2-7; D remains ambiguous. The CDR3 contains 14 residues. V lost 0 bases, J lost 6 bases, and 12 bases lay in between. Per germline, CDR1 LGHNA and CDR2 YNFKEQ. This chain's CDR3 is CASSQDSQWTEQYF. The CDR3 DNA reads as TGTGCCAGCAGCCAAGACTCCCAATGGACCGAGCAGTACTTC.

The V gene is TRBV18, the J gene TRBJ2-1; 11 bases fit TRBD2. CDR1 and CDR2 from the germline V gene are KGHSH and LQKENI. This CDR3 has 14 residues. The ends lost 6 bases at V and 6 bases at J; junction bases unmatched: 4. The CDR3 spells CASSYTSGSNEQFF. DNA for the CDR3: TGTGCCAGCTCTTACACTAGCGGGAGCAATGAGCAGTTCTTC.

The chain links TRBV7-9 to TRBJ1-1; no clear D gene. Germline CDR1 reads SEHNR; CDR2 reads FQNEAQ (reference sequence). Trimming removed 5 bases from V and 4 bases from J, with 14 bases in between. The CDR3 is 14 residues long. The CDR3: CASSPSGSGTEAFF. The CDR3 bases are TGTGCCAGCAGCCCTTCAGGATCGGGCACTGAAGCTTTCTTT.

This clone was seen only a few times. J is TRBJ2-7 and V is TRBV5-1, with TRBD2 matching over 7 bases. The CDR3 has 14 amino acids. J was trimmed by 5 bases and V by 0 bases; bases with no gene match: 5. CDR1 SGHRS and CDR2 YFSETQ come from the germline V gene. The CDR3 reads CASSLEGLRNEQYF. Here the CDR3 DNA reads TGCGCCAGCAGCTTGGAGGGACTAAGAAACGAGCAGTACTTC.

This sequence joins TRBV5-1 and TRBJ2-7; weak D call: TRBD1 (5 bases). This CDR3 contains 13 residues. The germline gives CDR1 SGHRS, CDR2 YFSETQ. Between the trimmed V and J ends, which lost 0 bases and 6 bases, there was a span of 10 bases. The CDR3: CASSLGQGGEQYF. CDR3 nucleotide sequence: TGCGCCAGCAGCTTGGGTCAGGGTGGCGAGCAGTACTTC.

The chain has TRBV7-9 and TRBJ1-1; D is ambiguous. CDR3 size: 11 residues. V was cut by 2 bases and J by 7 bases, with 5 bases left in between. Germline loops: CDR1 SEHNR, CDR2 FQNEAQ (reference sequence). The DNA for the CDR3 is TGTGCCAGCAGCTTACAGATTGAAGCTTTCTTT. This sequence encodes CASSLQIEAFF.

The chain uses TRBV28 and TRBJ2-3; the match to TRBD2 covers 9 bases. Germline V gene sequence: CDR1 MDHEN, CDR2 SYDVKM. CDR3 length equals 15 residues. V shed 4 bases, J shed 6 bases, and the junction held 8 bases outside the gene matches. CDR3 DNA sequence: TGTGCCAGCAGTTCCATAGCGGGAGATGATGATACGCAGTATTTT. This encodes CASSSIAGDDDTQYF.

This clone has a handful of counts. This rearrangement joins TRBV18 to TRBJ1-2; TRBD1 matches 9 bases. CDR3 length equals 16 residues. CDR1 is KGHSH and CDR2 is LQKENI in the germline V gene. The V segment lost 3 bases and the J segment 5 bases; nucleotides outside the gene matches: 10. DNA of the CDR3: TGTGCCAGCTCACCTATCCCCCCGGGACAGGGATATGGCTACACCTTC. Protein product: CASSPIPPGQGYGYTF.

V is TRBV23-1 and J is TRBJ2-1; 12 bases line up with TRBD2. TRBV23-1 is an ORF, with its function uncertain. The CDR3 consists of 22 residues. V shed 0 bases and J 5 bases; nucleotides not matched to a gene: 20. CDR3 in amino acids: CASSQSLAVTSGSPGGDNEQFF. The CDR3 DNA reads TGCGCCAGCAGTCAATCACTCGCGGTGACTAGCGGGAGCCCAGGGGGGGACAATGAGCAGTTCTTC.

CDR3 amino acids: CASSDSQEYQETQYF. As DNA, the CDR3 is TGTGCCAGCAGTGACTCGCAGGAGTACCAAGAGACCCAGTACTTC. The V call is TRBV6-4, the J call TRBJ2-5; D remains unclear. The V gene lost 0 bases and the J gene lost 0 bases, with 8 bases spanning the gap. The CDR3 consists of 15 residues. CDR1 MRHNA and CDR2 SNTAGT come from the germline V gene.

The chain employs TRBV4-3 and TRBJ2-5; D possibly corresponds to TRBD1 (5 bases). Trimming took off 0 bases at V and 2 bases at J, with 10 bases between the two ends. This CDR3 is 15 amino acids long. Per germline, CDR1 LGHNA and CDR2 YSLEER. As DNA, the CDR3 is TGCGCCAGCAGCCAAGACGGACAACCACAAGAGACCCAGTACTTC. Its translation: CASSQDGQPQETQYF.

The gene calls are TRBV7-2 and TRBJ2-7; D remains ambiguous. The CDR3 sequence is 15 residues long. Germline CDR1 is SGHTA and CDR2 is FQGNSA. Trimming cost V 0 bases and J 2 bases, with 11 bases left between them. The CDR3 sequence: CASSLALRGTYEQYF. CDR3 DNA sequence: TGTGCCAGCAGCTTAGCGCTTCGCGGCACCTACGAGCAGTACTTC.

The V and J genes are TRBV27 and TRBJ1-2, with D uncertain. This CDR3 is built from 12 residues. CDR1 MNHEY and CDR2 SMNVEV come from the germline V gene (reference sequence). V lost 6 bases and J 0 bases, leaving 5 bases between the germline ends. CDR3 sequence (DNA): TGTGCCAGCAGGATGGCTAACTATGGCTACACCTTC. It specifies CASRMANYGYTF.

The V and J genes are TRBV6-5 and TRBJ1-3; D ambiguous. The CDR3 has 14 residues. Trimming removed 6 bases at V and 4 bases at J, with 13 bases between. The germline V gene has CDR1 MNHEY and CDR2 SVGAGI. The CDR3 sequence: CASSTTTLGNTIYF. For the CDR3, the DNA is TGTGCCAGCAGCACCACGACCCTCGGAAACACCATATATTTT.

This sequence joins TRBV28 and TRBJ1-4, with a possible D match to TRBD1 (6 bases). Germline CDR1 MDHEN, CDR2 SYDVKM. Trimming stripped 7 bases from V and 8 bases from J, with 17 bases between. This CDR3 spans 14 amino acids. The CDR3 protein is CASNTQGLWEKLFF. DNA of the CDR3: TGTGCCAGCAATACACAGGGTTTGTGGGAAAAACTGTTTTTT.

The rearrangement uses TRBV15 and TRBJ1-1, with a weak D call TRBD1 (5 bases). Germline-derived CDR1 and CDR2 are LNHNV and YYDKDF (reference sequence). Trimming cost V 1 base and J 1 base, with 7 bases left between them. The CDR3 sequence is 14 residues long. Here the CDR3 reads CATSRGRANTEAFF. The DNA of the CDR3 is TGTGCCACCAGCAGAGGCAGGGCGAACACTGAAGCTTTCTTT.